The 2 T cell receptor beta chains below come from one sample, sequenced in a study of beta chain features in type 1 diabetes. For these TCRs, the target antigens are not known. The investigators reverse transcribed all of the isolated RNA, so they sequenced expressed TCRB transcripts. Using immunoSEQ multiplex PCR, the repertoire was profiled, and TCRdb retains in-frame clones only, with some absent. The table records nearly 350,000 clones, roughly a tenth of them present only once. Study-wide results and caveats: People with Type 1 diabetes carried modestly yet significantly shorter TCRB CDR3s in all four CD4+ subsets.

Sequenced sample: central memory CD4+ T cells from blood. All receptors derive from a young man with type 1 diabetes.

There are a few counts of this clone. CDR3 sequence: CASSVHVKTDTQYF. Here the CDR3 DNA reads TGTGCCAGCAGCGTGCATGTTAAGACAGATACGCAGTATTTT. The chain recombines TRBV9 with TRBJ2-3; D is undetermined. Trimming removed 2 bases at V and 3 bases at J, with 10 bases between. The CDR3 is 14 amino acids. Germline V CDR1 and CDR2: SGDLS, YYNGEE.

This clone has only a few counts. The chain has TRBV4-3 and TRBJ2-3; D remains unclear. Germline V CDR1 and CDR2: LGHNA, YSLEER. V was clipped by 0 bases and J by 1 base, with 17 bases between them. CDR3 length: 18 amino acids. CDR3 residues: CASSQEGPRSSGTDTQYF. The CDR3 DNA follows: TGCGCCAGCAGCCAAGAGGGTCCCAGGAGTTCGGGCACAGATACGCAGTATTTT.